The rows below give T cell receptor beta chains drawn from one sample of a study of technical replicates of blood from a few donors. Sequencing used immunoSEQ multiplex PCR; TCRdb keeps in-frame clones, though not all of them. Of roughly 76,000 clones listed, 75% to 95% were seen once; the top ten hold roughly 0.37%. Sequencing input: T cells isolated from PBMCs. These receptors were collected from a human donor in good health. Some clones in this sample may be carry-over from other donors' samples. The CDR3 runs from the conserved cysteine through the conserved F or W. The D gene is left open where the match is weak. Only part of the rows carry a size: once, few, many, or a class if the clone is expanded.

CDR3 protein: CASSLLAGYEQYF
CDR3 DNA: TGTGCCAGCAGCTTGCTAGCCGGATACGAGCAGTACTTC
D gene: -
V gene: TRBV11-2
J gene: TRBJ2-7
clone size: -

CDR3 protein: CASIAGDSLGGYTF
CDR3 DNA: TGTGCCAGCATCGCCGGGGACTCGCTTGGTGGCTACACCTTC
D gene: -
V gene: TRBV25-1
J gene: TRBJ1-2
clone size: once

CDR3 protein: CSGGLSGEQFF
CDR3 DNA: TGCAGCGGGGGACTATCAGGGGAGCAGTTCTTC
D gene: TRBD2
V gene: TRBV29-1
J gene: TRBJ2-1
clone size: -

CDR3 protein: CASSVGSSGTYEQYF
CDR3 DNA: TGTGCCAGCAGCGTAGGGTCCTCCGGGACCTACGAGCAGTACTTC
D gene: -
V gene: TRBV9
J gene: TRBJ2-7
clone size: few

CDR3 protein: CASSLWGQGALGYTF
CDR3 DNA: TGTGCCAGCAGTTTATGGGGACAGGGGGCGCTCGGCTACACCTTC
D gene: TRBD1
V gene: TRBV27
J gene: TRBJ1-2
clone size: -

CDR3 protein: CASIAGRATHNEQFF
CDR3 DNA: TGTGCCAGCATTGCTGGCAGGGCAACACACAATGAGCAGTTCTTC
D gene: -
V gene: TRBV2
J gene: TRBJ2-1
clone size: -

CDR3 protein: CASSSQGARGHEGYTF
CDR3 DNA: TGTGCCAGCAGCTCACAAGGGGCCAGGGGGCATGAGGGCTACACCTTC
D gene: TRBD1
V gene: TRBV7-2
J gene: TRBJ1-2
clone size: -

CDR3 protein: CASSENRSGNTIYF
CDR3 DNA: TGTGCCAGCAGTGAAAACAGGTCTGGAAACACCATATATTTT
D gene: -
V gene: TRBV6-1
J gene: TRBJ1-3
clone size: -

CDR3 protein: CASSLLTGARYEQFF
CDR3 DNA: TGTGCCAGCAGTTTACTAACAGGGGCGAGATATGAGCAGTTCTTC
D gene: TRBD1
V gene: TRBV28
J gene: TRBJ2-1
clone size: -

CDR3 protein: CSVEFGLAVPKYSYNEQFF
CDR3 DNA: TGCAGCGTTGAATTCGGACTAGCGGTACCTAAGTACTCCTACAATGAGCAGTTCTTC
D gene: TRBD2
V gene: TRBV29-1
J gene: TRBJ2-1
clone size: -

CDR3 protein: CASSQAGDNTDTQYF
CDR3 DNA: TGTGCCAGCAGCCAAGCGGGAGATAACACAGATACGCAGTATTTT
D gene: -
V gene: TRBV4-2
J gene: TRBJ2-3
clone size: -

CDR3 protein: CATQRGPRYGSYEQYF
CDR3 DNA: TGTGCCACCCAAAGGGGGCCTCGATATGGCTCCTACGAGCAGTACTTC
D gene: TRBD1
V gene: TRBV19
J gene: TRBJ2-7
clone size: -

CDR3 protein: CAISESSWETQYF
CDR3 DNA: TGTGCCATCAGTGAGTCTAGTTGGGAGACCCAGTACTTC
D gene: -
V gene: TRBV10-3
J gene: TRBJ2-5
clone size: -

CDR3 protein: CASSFLLGATQETQYF
CDR3 DNA: TGTGCCAGCAGCTTTCTTTTAGGGGCTACGCAAGAGACCCAGTACTTC
D gene: -
V gene: TRBV11-2
J gene: TRBJ2-5
clone size: -

CDR3 protein: CASSPSGTGHYF
CDR3 DNA: TGTGCCAGCAGCCCCTCCGGGACAGGGCACTATTTT
D gene: TRBD1
V gene: TRBV7-9
J gene: TRBJ2-3
clone size: -

CDR3 protein: CAWRPDYSYEQYF
CDR3 DNA: TGTGCCTGGAGACCAGACTACTCTTACGAGCAGTACTTC
D gene: -
V gene: TRBV30
J gene: TRBJ2-7
clone size: once

CDR3 protein: CASSLGQGSNQPQHF
CDR3 DNA: TGTGCCAGCAGCTTAGGACAGGGCAGCAATCAGCCCCAGCATTTT
D gene: TRBD1
V gene: TRBV11-3
J gene: TRBJ1-5
clone size: few

CDR3 protein: CASSFSGITEAFF
CDR3 DNA: TGCGCCAGCAGCTTCTCAGGGATCACTGAAGCTTTCTTT
D gene: -
V gene: TRBV5-1
J gene: TRBJ1-1
clone size: few

CDR3 protein: CASSPTGIETQYF
CDR3 DNA: TGTGCCAGCAGCCCTACGGGAATAGAGACCCAGTACTTC
D gene: -
V gene: TRBV9
J gene: TRBJ2-5
clone size: -

CDR3 protein: CASSLDLALISYEQYF
CDR3 DNA: TGCGCCAGCAGCTTGGATCTAGCGCTGATCTCCTACGAGCAGTACTTC
D gene: -
V gene: TRBV5-1
J gene: TRBJ2-7
clone size: -

CDR3 protein: CSVEVGQGGNYGYTF
CDR3 DNA: TGCAGCGTTGAAGTGGGACAGGGGGGTAACTATGGCTACACCTTC
D gene: TRBD1
V gene: TRBV29-1
J gene: TRBJ1-2
clone size: -

CDR3 protein: CASSRDSIGHEQYF
CDR3 DNA: TGTGCCAGCAGCCGGGACTCCATAGGTCACGAGCAGTACTTC
D gene: -
V gene: TRBV7-2
J gene: TRBJ2-7
clone size: -

CDR3 protein: CASSELQGALFSNQPQHF
CDR3 DNA: TGTGCCAGCAGTGAATTACAGGGGGCCCTTTTTAGCAATCAGCCCCAGCATTTT
D gene: TRBD1
V gene: TRBV2
J gene: TRBJ1-5
clone size: -

CDR3 protein: CASSILIISGANVLTF
CDR3 DNA: TGTGCCAGTAGTATTCTAATTATCTCTGGGGCCAACGTCCTGACTTTC
D gene: -
V gene: TRBV19
J gene: TRBJ2-6
clone size: -

CDR3 protein: CASSITDTQYF
CDR3 DNA: TGTGCCAGCAGCATCACAGATACGCAGTATTTT
D gene: -
V gene: TRBV2
J gene: TRBJ2-3
clone size: once

CDR3 protein: CASSVSGEQYF
CDR3 DNA: TGTGCCAGTAGTGTTAGCGGCGAGCAGTACTTC
D gene: -
V gene: TRBV19
J gene: TRBJ2-7
clone size: -

CDR3 protein: CASSLAAGAGNTIYF
CDR3 DNA: TGTGCCAGCAGCTTGGCTGCGGGAGCAGGAAACACCATATATTTT
D gene: -
V gene: TRBV5-6
J gene: TRBJ1-3
clone size: -

CDR3 protein: CASSGGTGETYEQYF
CDR3 DNA: TGTGCCAGTTCGGGAGGGACAGGGGAAACCTACGAGCAGTACTTC
D gene: TRBD1
V gene: TRBV19
J gene: TRBJ2-7
clone size: -

CDR3 protein: CAWRQTTEAFF
CDR3 DNA: TGTGCCTGGAGACAGACCACTGAAGCTTTCTTT
D gene: -
V gene: TRBV30
J gene: TRBJ1-1
clone size: -

CDR3 protein: CASSSHGVGYTF
CDR3 DNA: TGTGCCAGCAGCTCCCACGGGGTTGGCTACACCTTC
D gene: -
V gene: TRBV11-2
J gene: TRBJ1-2
clone size: -

CDR3 protein: CASRDSGDYNEQFF
CDR3 DNA: TGTGCCAGCAGGGACAGCGGAGATTACAATGAGCAGTTCTTC
D gene: -
V gene: TRBV27
J gene: TRBJ2-1
clone size: -

CDR3 protein: CASSIGESSDTQYF
CDR3 DNA: TGTGCCAGTAGTATAGGCGAATCGTCTGATACGCAGTATTTT
D gene: -
V gene: TRBV19
J gene: TRBJ2-3
clone size: -

CDR3 protein: CASSFMAVSTGELFF
CDR3 DNA: TGTGCCAGCAGTTTCATGGCGGTGAGCACCGGGGAGCTGTTTTTT
D gene: -
V gene: TRBV28
J gene: TRBJ2-2
clone size: -

CDR3 protein: CASSPTGAYEQYF
CDR3 DNA: TGTGCCAGCAGCCCCACAGGGGCCTACGAGCAGTACTTC
D gene: TRBD1
V gene: TRBV14
J gene: TRBJ2-7
clone size: -

CDR3 protein: CASSPPETGGFRETQYF
CDR3 DNA: TGTGCCAGCAGCCCACCTGAGACAGGGGGTTTCAGAGAGACCCAGTACTTC
D gene: TRBD1
V gene: TRBV7-9
J gene: TRBJ2-5
clone size: -

CDR3 protein: CSVEGQGGDTQYF
CDR3 DNA: TGCAGCGTTGAAGGACAGGGTGGAGATACGCAGTATTTT
D gene: TRBD1
V gene: TRBV29-1
J gene: TRBJ2-3
clone size: -

CDR3 protein: CASSPVRSNQPQHF
CDR3 DNA: TGTGCCAGCTCACCGGTACGGAGCAATCAGCCCCAGCATTTT
D gene: -
V gene: TRBV18
J gene: TRBJ1-5
clone size: -

CDR3 protein: CASSLVGSEGTQYF
CDR3 DNA: TGTGCCAGCAGCCTAGTCGGCTCCGAAGGGACCCAGTACTTC
D gene: -
V gene: TRBV27
J gene: TRBJ2-5
clone size: -

CDR3 protein: CATLGGPNTEAFF
CDR3 DNA: TGTGCCACACTCGGGGGACCGAACACTGAAGCTTTCTTT
D gene: -
V gene: TRBV19
J gene: TRBJ1-1
clone size: few

CDR3 protein: CASRTGGAGTEAFF
CDR3 DNA: TGTGCCAGCAGGACAGGGGGCGCGGGCACTGAAGCTTTCTTT
D gene: TRBD1
V gene: TRBV28
J gene: TRBJ1-1
clone size: once

CDR3 protein: CAWSSAPVEKLFF
CDR3 DNA: TGTGCCTGGAGTAGCGCACCGGTTGAAAAGCTGTTTTTT
D gene: -
V gene: TRBV30
J gene: TRBJ1-4
clone size: -

CDR3 protein: CASSPQDSTREGYTF
CDR3 DNA: TGTGCCAGCAGCCCTCAGGACTCTACGAGGGAAGGCTACACCTTC
D gene: -
V gene: TRBV9
J gene: TRBJ1-2
clone size: -